This T cell receptor beta chain appears in the sequencing data of a study of cytomegalovirus exposure and HLA in healthy donors. Study outcomes and limitations: It was shown in a later analysis that HLA-associated TCR beta chains were more clonally expanded than other, equally common chains.

The PCR made use of 60 Vbeta and 13 Jbeta primers. Libraries were prepared by immunoSEQ multiplex PCR; TCRdb keeps only in-frame clonotypes and omits some of them. The data contain about 170,000 clones, approximately 80% of them seen just once; the ten biggest clones take up 2% to 3%. This CDR3 contains 15 residues. Per germline, CDR1 MNHEY and CDR2 SVGAGI. Trimming shortened V by 7 bases and J by 0 bases, and 15 bases separated the two germline ends. As regards this clone: Its antigen is still unknown.

The sequenced sample was PBMCs. The V call is TRBV6-5, the J call TRBJ1-1, with D perhaps matching TRBD1 (6 bases). The receptor was isolated from a male donor in good health and CMV-seronegative. The CDR3 DNA reads as TGTGCCAGCAAAGGAAGGGGGGGGATGAACACTGAAGCTTTCTTT. Amino acids: CASKGRGGMNTEAFF.